This T cell receptor (beta chain) was identified during a study of CD8 T cells in Susac syndrome (dated by TCRdb to the late 2010s). In terms of the full investigation: Whether CD8+ T cell activation and differentiation in Susac syndrome was antigen driven was tested using repertoire sequencing. The study compared CD8+ T cell repertoire clonality among roughly 12 healthy donors, roughly 14 Susac syndrome patients and around 16 multiple sclerosis patients. Here is what the overall study found, with its caveats: The number of individuals in the TCR sequencing and HLA analysis was acknowledged as relatively small.

High-throughput TCR beta sequencing profiled peripheral blood CD8+ and CD4+ T cells from healthy donors, Susac syndrome patients and multiple sclerosis patients. Healthy donors were age- and sex-matched controls. Bulk CD8+ and CD4+ T cells were purified magnetically by negative isolation, whereas CD8+ TEMRA cells were enriched by FACS. Blood was drawn into EDTA tubes, processed within 24 hours, and PBMCs were isolated by density gradient centrifugation. PBMCs intended for TCR sequencing were frozen in liquid nitrogen and were later thawed in a 37 degrees C water bath. The sorted or isolated CD4+, CD8+ and CD8+ TEMRA cells had a purity of 90% or higher. RNA was extracted with the RNeasy kit and roughly 0.45 to 1 ug was reverse transcribed using random hexamers. The immunoSEQ multiplex PCR assay, which covers 54 Vbeta and 13 Jbeta segments, was used to amplify TCR beta CDR3 regions. PCR amplification bias was corrected by using a synthetic template baseline for primer optimization and computational correction. The study's processing was this. Reads were assigned to V, D and J genes according to IMGT and analyzed in immunoSEQ Analyzer, with only productive sequences retained. Clonality was calculated as one minus the Shannon entropy normalized by log2 of the number of productive unique sequences. Public and private clones were assessed among the 100 most prevalent clones of each patient and control. Clones were defined as Susac-specific if absent from the healthy and MS cohorts, from more than 900 published viral clones and from other ImmuneACCESS disease sequences. TCRdb reran the public reads through fastp at Q25 and MiXCR, keeping productive beta chains. Rows with a matching CDR3 protein are joined into one entry that keeps the most common DNA and genes. None of the V and J calls come from the authors' own analysis; TCRdb made them. The sample table records 20,000 to 25,000 distinct CDR3 sequences; 90% to 95% of these occur just once. Roughly 0.28% of the sample goes to the ten largest clones.

As regards this clonotype: The antigen this receptor binds is unknown. Nothing much larger sits one base from this clone, and base qualities are not available.

The material sequenced was CD8+ T cells from PBMCs. This TCR was recovered from a human donor in good health.

The CDR3 has the sequence CASSLDRGPSYEQYF. The base sequence is TGTGCCAGCAGCTTAGATAGGGGCCCCTCCTACGAGCAGTACTTC. Recombination connected TRBV7-7 to TRBJ2-7; tentative D gene TRBD1, with 5 bases matching. Trimming at the junction amounts to 1 base on V and 0 bases on J, and the germline ends lie 10 bases apart. Taken from cysteine to phenylalanine, the CDR3 has 15 residues. Kept here is only the CDR3 DNA, which spans 45 bases and is read in frame from base 1. The germline V gene (reference sequence) sets CDR1 to SSHAT and CDR2 to FNYEAQ.